Below are 22 T cell receptor beta chains sequenced from a single sample in a study of Ad26.COV2.S vaccination and SARS-CoV-2 variants (dated by TCRdb to the early 2020s). The sample's time point label, decoded: individuals recovered from natural SARS-CoV-2 infection. Receptor libraries were prepared by the immunoSEQ multiplex PCR assay. TCRdb's version of the immuneACCESS table is confined to in-frame rearrangements and falls short of the full clone set. An unresolved V gene accounts for under half of the shortfall where checked; the remainder is of unknown origin. This sample holds under 150,000 clones; 86% were observed only once. In total, the top ten clones hold 4% to 6% of the sample. The sequenced sample was peripheral blood, obtained after recovery from COVID-19. The receptors stem from a human donor who had recovered from COVID-19.

The chain is built from TRBV19 and TRBJ1-6, with D possibly matching TRBD1 (6 bases). Germline V lookup: CDR1 LNHDA, CDR2 SQIVND (reference sequence). This CDR3 is 14 amino acids long. Trimming pared 2 bases from V and 6 bases from J, leaving 8 bases between. The CDR3 sequence: CASSITGSNSPLHF. The DNA for the CDR3 is TGTGCCAGTAGTATAACAGGGAGTAATTCACCCCTCCACTTT.

The chain is built from TRBV3-1 (or the pseudogene TRBV3-2) and TRBJ2-6, with TRBD1 matching over 11 bases. V trimming: 6 bases; J trimming: 2 bases; junction bases outside the gene matches: 21. This CDR3 comprises 22 residues. Germline CDR1 reads LGHDT; CDR2 reads YNNKEL (reference sequence). The CDR3 DNA is TGTGCCAGCAGACCCCATCCCGGGACAGGGGGACTCCCTACGGCTGGGGCCAACGTCCTGACTTTC. This gives the protein CASRPHPGTGGLPTAGANVLTF.

The chain is built from TRBV6-5 and TRBJ1-1, with a weak D call TRBD1 (5 bases). The CDR3 length is 15 residues. Germline CDR1 reads MNHEY; CDR2 reads SVGAGI. Trimming shortened V by 8 bases and J by 3 bases, and 19 bases separated the two germline ends. The CDR3 coding sequence is TGTGCCAGCCTCGCCGGAGGGCCAGGGCACACTGAAGCTTTCTTT. Protein sequence: CASLAGGPGHTEAFF.

The chain's CDR3 is CASSQDWVGGEQFF. The DNA of the CDR3 is TGCGCCAGCAGCCAAGATTGGGTGGGGGGTGAGCAGTTCTTC. The gene calls are TRBV4-3 and TRBJ2-1; D is perhaps TRBD2 (6 bases). Trimming stripped 0 bases from V and 9 bases from J, with 12 bases between. CDR3 length equals 14 residues. Germline V gives CDR1 LGHNA, CDR2 YSLEER.

This chain joins TRBV5-4 and TRBJ2-1; D is unresolved. Germline CDR1 reads SGHNT; CDR2 reads YYREEE (reference sequence). This CDR3 is built from 14 residues. Trimming removed 4 bases from V and 0 bases from J, with 8 bases in between. The CDR3 loop reads CASSTESSYNEQFF. CDR3 sequence (DNA): TGTGCCAGCAGCACAGAGAGCTCCTACAATGAGCAGTTCTTC.

The rearrangement joins TRBV4-3 to TRBJ2-1; D remains unclear. The ends were cut back, 4 bases at V and 0 bases at J, with 13 bases in the middle. The CDR3 contains 16 residues. Germline V gene lookup returns CDR1 LGHNA and CDR2 YSLEER. CDR3 protein: CASSRDHLGSYNEQFF. The CDR3 DNA reads as TGCGCCAGCAGCCGAGATCACCTAGGCTCCTACAATGAGCAGTTCTTC.

This chain connects TRBV15 to TRBJ1-4; D remains ambiguous. The CDR3 covers 15 residues. The germline V gene has CDR1 LNHNV and CDR2 YYDKDF (reference sequence). V shed 1 base and J shed 2 bases, with 8 bases lying between them. The CDR3 sequence: CATSRVRETNEKLFF. CDR3 DNA sequence: TGTGCCACCAGCAGAGTCCGGGAGACTAATGAAAAACTGTTTTTT.

A note on this clone: Distinct nucleotide sequences in the sample also encode this CDR3. This chain uses TRBV30 with TRBJ2-2; 9 positions match TRBD1. V was pared by 3 bases and J by 5 bases, with 1 base of the junction left unmatched. CDR3 length: 13 amino acids. Germline V lookup: CDR1 GTSNPN, CDR2 SVGIG (reference sequence). The CDR3 DNA follows: TGTGCCTGGAGGGGACAGGGTACCGGGGAGCTGTTTTTT. Amino acids: CAWRGQGTGELFF. Complete variable domain (other parts from reference TRBV30 and TRBJ2-2): SQTIHQWPATLVQPVGSPLSLECTVEGTSNPNLYWYRQAAGRGLQLLFYSVGIGQISSEVPQNLSASRPQDRQFILSSKKLLLSDSGFYLCAWRGQGTGELFFGEGSRLTVL.

This chain connects TRBV2 to TRBJ2-1; 9 bases fit TRBD2. There are 16 residues in the CDR3. Trimming removed 7 bases from V and 0 bases from J; junction bases left unmatched: 7. Germline assignment: CDR1 SNHLY and CDR2 FYNNEI. The CDR3 DNA sequence: TGTGCCAGCAAGGGAGTAGCGGGGGTCTCCTACAATGAGCAGTTCTTC. This translates into CASKGVAGVSYNEQFF. The full variable domain, with the rest looked up from reference TRBV2 and TRBJ2-1, is EPEVTQTPSHQVTQMGQEVILRCVPISNHLYFYWYRQILGQKVEFLVSFYNNEISEKSEIFDDQFSVERPDGSNFTLKIRSTKLEDSAMYFCASKGVAGVSYNEQFFGPGTRLTVL.

V is TRBV20-1 and J is TRBJ1-2, with D unclear. The CDR3 consists of 9 residues. The ends were cut back, 3 bases at V and 5 bases at J, with 1 base in the middle. Germline V CDR1 and CDR2: DFQATT, SNEGSKA (reference sequence). The chain's CDR3 is CSASYGYTF. In nucleotides, the CDR3 is TGCAGTGCTAGTTATGGCTACACCTTC.

The V and J genes are TRBV18 and TRBJ1-6, with D perhaps matching TRBD1 (5 bases). V shed 3 bases and J shed 7 bases, with 10 bases lying between them. The germline CDR1 and CDR2 sequences are KGHSH and LQKENI. This CDR3 has 14 residues. Here the CDR3 reads CASSPGRGNSPLHF. The CDR3 nucleotides read TGTGCCAGCTCACCGGGACGTGGGAATTCACCCCTCCACTTT.

The chain has TRBV25-1 and TRBJ2-6, with TRBD1 as a possible D gene (7 bases). The germline V gene encodes CDR1 MGHDK and CDR2 SYGVNS. V was cut by 5 bases and J by 2 bases, with 13 bases left in between. The CDR3 is made up of 16 amino acids. DNA for the CDR3: TGTGCCAGCAGTTCGGGGGACAGAACTGGGGCCAACGTCCTGACTTTC. It encodes CASSSGDRTGANVLTF.

The chain carries TRBV3-1 (or the pseudogene TRBV3-2) and TRBJ1-5; D gene unclear. Germline CDR1 reads LGHDT; CDR2 reads YNNKEL (reference sequence). V dropped 1 base and J dropped 2 bases, with 15 bases sitting between them. The CDR3 extends over 17 amino acids. CDR3 loop: CASSQGAGSRGNQPQHF. CDR3 nucleotides: TGTGCCAGCAGCCAAGGGGCGGGCTCCCGTGGCAATCAGCCCCAGCATTTT.

The sample holds one count of this clone. The V gene is TRBV28, the J gene TRBJ1-5; D ambiguous. CDR1 and CDR2 (germline): MDHEN, SYDVKM. V gave up 6 bases and J gave up 8 bases, with 11 bases separating them. CDR3 size: 12 residues. CDR3 in DNA: TGTGCCAGCAGGGTGGCCGGGGAGCCCCAGCATTTT. Amino acids: CASRVAGEPQHF.

The sample holds one count of this clone. V gene TRBV5-4 combines with J gene TRBJ1-1; weak D call: TRBD1 (6 bases). CDR3 size: 14 residues. Germline-derived CDR1 and CDR2 are SGHNT and YYREEE (reference sequence). V lost 0 bases and J lost 5, with 11 bases in between. The CDR3 DNA reads as TGTGCCAGCAGCTTGGCCACAGGGAGGACTGAAGCTTTCTTT. Translation: CASSLATGRTEAFF.

The V gene is TRBV28, the J gene TRBJ1-2; tentative D call: TRBD1 (5 bases). The germline V and J ends were trimmed by 5 bases and 0 bases, with 16 bases remaining between them. This CDR3 has 16 amino acids. From germline, CDR1 is MDHEN and CDR2 SYDVKM. This CDR3 is CASSPPGGGPNYGYTF. The CDR3 DNA follows: TGTGCCAGCAGTCCCCCCGGTGGGGGACCTAACTATGGCTACACCTTC.

The chain links TRBV28 to TRBJ1-6; possibly TRBD1 for D (5 bases). CDR3 length: 13 amino acids. The germline gives CDR1 MDHEN, CDR2 SYDVKM. With 7 bases removed from V and 5 bases from J, the gap between germline ends came to 9 bases. CDR3 protein: CASNGGHNSPLHF. CDR3 nucleotides: TGTGCCAGCAACGGGGGTCATAATTCACCCCTCCACTTT.

The V call is TRBV6-2 or TRBV6-3, the J call TRBJ1-2, with D maybe TRBD1 (5 bases). Trimming took off 5 bases at V and 8 bases at J, with 18 bases between the two ends. CDR3 length equals 14 residues. Germline V gives CDR1 MNHEY, CDR2 SVGEGT. This chain's CDR3 is CASSHQSGIRGYTF. As DNA, the CDR3 is TGTGCCAGCAGTCACCAGTCAGGGATCCGGGGCTACACCTTC.

V is TRBV7-2 and J is TRBJ2-7, with TRBD1 identical over 9 bases. Germline V lookup: CDR1 SGHTA, CDR2 FQGNSA. With V trimmed by 5 bases and J by 5 bases, 7 bases remained unmatched. CDR3 length equals 14 residues. For the CDR3, the DNA is TGTGCCAGCAGCCCACAGGGGGCTTTGCACGAGCAGTACTTC. This gives the protein CASSPQGALHEQYF.

This clone was observed a handful of times. The J gene is TRBJ1-1, the V gene TRBV7-9, with TRBD1 identical over 7 bases. The CDR3 length is 15 residues. J gave up 5 bases and V 4 bases, and 10 bases lay outside the gene matches. Per the germline V gene, CDR1 is SEHNR and CDR2 is FQNEAQ (reference sequence). For the CDR3, the DNA is TGTGCCAGCAGCTCAGGGAAGACAGGGATTACTGAAGCTTTCTTT. The encoded protein is CASSSGKTGITEAFF.

The chain is built from TRBV10-2 and TRBJ2-7, with D unresolved. Germline V gene data show CDR1 as WSHSY and CDR2 as SAAADI. The CDR3 is 11 amino acids. V was trimmed by 4 bases and J by 6 bases, leaving 7 bases between them. The CDR3: CASSVAIEQYF. The CDR3 DNA follows: TGCGCCAGCAGTGTGGCCATCGAGCAGTACTTC.

This clone has just one count. The CDR3 here is CASSLVDHYTGELFF. The CDR3 DNA sequence: TGTGCCAGCAGCTTGGTTGATCATTACACCGGGGAGCTGTTTTTT. The rearrangement uses TRBV5-4 and TRBJ2-2; D is unclear. The CDR3 is 15 residues long. Trimming removed 0 bases from V and 3 bases from J, with 9 bases in between. Germline lookup yields CDR1 SGHNT and CDR2 YYREEE (reference sequence).